One sample yielded the 20 T cell receptor beta chains listed below, sequenced in a study of cytomegalovirus exposure and HLA in healthy donors. Here immunoSEQ multiplex PCR was the method, and the copy in TCRdb shows in-frame clones only, minus some. The sample records roughly 120,000 clones, roughly 82% being singletons. Specimen: PBMCs. The source is a young man in good health and CMV-seronegative.

J is TRBJ2-1 and V is TRBV30; 7 nucleotides line up with TRBD2. CDR1 and CDR2 from the germline V gene are GTSNPN and SVGIG (reference sequence). Trimming cost V 3 bases and J 4 bases; bases outside gene matches: 12. This CDR3 comprises 16 residues. The CDR3 region is CAWRADQAGPYNEQFF. The CDR3 DNA reads TGTGCCTGGAGGGCCGACCAAGCGGGACCTTACAATGAGCAGTTCTTC.

V is TRBV5-1 and J is TRBJ2-7; maybe TRBD1 (7 bases). V was shortened by 4 bases and J by 3 bases, with 17 bases between the two germline ends. The CDR3 sequence is 15 residues long. The germline V gene encodes CDR1 SGHRS and CDR2 YFSETQ. The CDR3 is CASSPSGGTVYEQYF. CDR3 in DNA: TGCGCCAGCAGCCCCAGTGGGGGGACAGTCTACGAGCAGTACTTC. Drawing the rest from reference TRBV5-1 and TRBJ2-7, the complete variable domain is KAGVTQTPRYLIKTRGQQVTLSCSPISGHRSVSWYQQTPGQGLQFLFEYFSETQRNKGNFPGRFSGRQFSNSRSEMNVSTLELGDSALYLCASSPSGGTVYEQYFGPGTRLTVT.

The chain employs TRBV5-6 and TRBJ2-5; 9 bases agree with TRBD1. The V gene's germline CDR1 is SGHDT and CDR2 YYEEEE. This CDR3 has 18 amino acids. The junction had 15 bases not matched to a gene; V was cut back by 4 bases and J by 2 bases. Here the CDR3 DNA reads TGTGCCAGCAGCCTCAGTTGGCCCAGGACAGGGGATCAAGAGACCCAGTACTTC. Encoded protein: CASSLSWPRTGDQETQYF.

The rearrangement links TRBV4-2 to TRBJ1-4; 7 nucleotides agree with TRBD1. Germline assignment: CDR1 LGHNA and CDR2 YNFKEQ. The trim removed 4 bases at V and 6 bases at J, leaving 5 bases unmatched. This CDR3 has 14 residues. DNA of the CDR3: TGTGCCAGCAGCCCGGACAGGTCGTATGAAAAACTGTTTTTT. It specifies CASSPDRSYEKLFF.

The V call is TRBV29-1, the J call TRBJ2-7; TRBD1 aligns across 9 bases. V dropped 6 bases and J dropped 5; count of bases not matched to a gene: 8. This CDR3 is 13 amino acids long. The V gene's germline CDR1 is SQVTM and CDR2 ANQGSEA. The CDR3, as DNA: TGCAGCGTGGGCGGGACAGGGAGAAACGAGCAGTACTTC. Its translation is CSVGGTGRNEQYF.

V gene TRBV19 combines with J gene TRBJ1-5, with 9 bases identical to TRBD1. V lost 4 bases to trimming and J lost 5 bases; unmatched junction nucleotides: 3. The germline gives CDR1 LNHDA, CDR2 SQIVND (reference sequence). The CDR3 contains 14 residues. The CDR3 is CASSNDRGYQPQHF. The CDR3 DNA reads as TGTGCCAGTAGTAACGACAGGGGGTATCAGCCCCAGCATTTT. Variable domain in full (rest from reference TRBV19 and TRBJ1-5): DGGITQSPKYLFRKEGQNVTLSCEQNLNHDAMYWYRQDPGQGLRLIYYSQIVNDFQKGDIAEGYSVSREKKESFPLTVTSAQKNPTAFYLCASSNDRGYQPQHFGDGTRLSIL.

CDR3 residues: CASSLVGNYGYTF. The CDR3 bases are TGCGCCAGCAGCTTGGTGGGCAACTATGGCTACACCTTC. The V call is TRBV5-1, the J call TRBJ1-2, with no clear D. V was cut by 0 bases and J by 2 bases, with 5 bases left in between. The length of the CDR3 is 13 residues. Germline CDR1 and CDR2: SGHRS and YFSETQ.

The chain recombines TRBV9 with TRBJ1-2, with 9 bases fitting TRBD1. Unmatched junction bases numbered 8, after V lost 3 bases and J lost 5 bases. This CDR3 has 15 amino acids. CDR1 is SGDLS, CDR2 YYNGEE, per germline. The CDR3 here is CASSALQGAEYGYTF. The CDR3 DNA is TGTGCCAGCAGCGCCCTACAGGGGGCTGAATATGGCTACACCTTC.

This clone was counted once. This chain links TRBV30 with TRBJ1-2, with TRBD1 matching 8 bases. Looked up from germline, CDR1 is GTSNPN and CDR2 is SVGIG (reference sequence). There are 14 residues in the CDR3. Germline trimming cut 1 base from V and 8 bases from J; bases unmatched to any gene: 9. This chain's CDR3 is CAWSGAQGGWGYTF. CDR3 nucleotide sequence: TGTGCCTGGAGTGGAGCACAGGGGGGGTGGGGCTACACCTTC.

V is TRBV13 and J is TRBJ1-3; 8 bases agree with TRBD1. The germline V gene has CDR1 PRHDT and CDR2 FYEKMQ (reference sequence). The CDR3 is 16 amino acids. V shed 5 bases and J 4 bases; nucleotides not matched to a gene: 10. The CDR3 nucleotides are TGTGCCAGCAGCCTAGAGACAGGGGTATCAGGAAACACCATATATTTT. This codes for CASSLETGVSGNTIYF.

This chain links TRBV27 with TRBJ2-1; 9 positions match TRBD2. The CDR3 totals 16 residues. Germline values: CDR1 MNHEY, CDR2 SMNVEV (reference sequence). The V and J ends lost 5 bases and 10 bases, in that order; junction bases with no gene match: 15. DNA of the CDR3: TGTGCCAGCAGTCCCTTAGCGGGAGAGGCTCCCTGGGAGCAGTTCTTC. This sequence encodes CASSPLAGEAPWEQFF.

This rearrangement joins TRBV6-1 to TRBJ1-2; D is possibly TRBD1 (5 bases). Trimming cost V 1 base and J 8 bases, with 14 bases left between them. The germline V gene has CDR1 MNHNS and CDR2 SASEGT. The CDR3 runs to 14 residues. The DNA for the CDR3 is TGTGCCAGCAGTGAAGGACGGACCCAGGGCGGCTACACCTTC. Amino acid sequence: CASSEGRTQGGYTF.

This chain uses TRBV6-5 with TRBJ1-4; possibly TRBD1 for D (5 bases). V lost 2 bases, J lost 0 bases, and 10 bases lay in between. The CDR3 sequence is 16 residues long. Looked up from germline, CDR1 is MNHEY and CDR2 is SVGAGI. The CDR3 DNA is TGTGCCAGCAGTTACAGACAGCCAGCAACTAATGAAAAACTGTTTTTT. This sequence encodes CASSYRQPATNEKLFF.

The rearrangement uses TRBV30 and TRBJ2-3; TRBD1 aligns across 8 bases. The CDR3 is made up of 14 amino acids. CDR1 is GTSNPN, CDR2 SVGIG, per germline (reference sequence). V lost 5 bases to trimming and J lost 2 bases; unmatched junction nucleotides: 6. The CDR3 spells CAWSRTGFTDTQYF. The CDR3 region has the DNA TGTGCCTGGTCCCGGACAGGGTTCACAGATACGCAGTATTTT.

The V call is TRBV7-9, the J call TRBJ2-1; weak D call: TRBD2 (7 bases). CDR1 is SEHNR and CDR2 is FQNEAQ in the germline V gene (reference sequence). This CDR3 has 17 amino acids. The V and J ends lost 1 base and 1 base respectively, with 14 bases between them. CDR3 coding DNA: TGTGCCAGCAGCTTAGTCGGAGGGGGGGCGTCCTACAATGAGCAGTTCTTC. Translated: CASSLVGGGASYNEQFF.

This clone has only one observation. The V gene is TRBV5-4, the J gene TRBJ2-7; D possibly corresponds to TRBD2 (7 bases). Trimming took 0 bases from V and 4 from J, leaving 14 bases between them. CDR3 length: 15 amino acids. Germline CDR1 reads SGHNT; CDR2 reads YYREEE (reference sequence). This CDR3 is CASSLAEGGGYEQYF. The CDR3 DNA reads TGTGCCAGCAGCTTGGCCGAGGGGGGGGGTTACGAGCAGTACTTC. Together with reference TRBV5-4 and TRBJ2-7, the CDR3 gives the full variable domain: ETGVTQSPTHLIKTRGQQVTLRCSSQSGHNTVSWYQQALGQGPQFIFQYYREEENGRGNFPPRFSGLQFPNYSSELNVNALELDDSALYLCASSLAEGGGYEQYFGPGTRLTVT.

The chain uses TRBV2 and TRBJ1-1; D is possibly TRBD1 (5 bases). Germline CDR1 reads SNHLY; CDR2 reads FYNNEI. Trimming stripped 8 bases from V and 4 bases from J, with 14 bases between. This CDR3 has 13 amino acids. The DNA for the CDR3 is TGTGCCAGCTCCGGGGGGGGTAGCACTGAAGCTTTCTTT. It specifies CASSGGGSTEAFF.

V and J are TRBV29-1 and TRBJ2-7; the D gene is possibly TRBD1 (6 bases). CDR3 length: 13 residues. V was pared by 4 bases and J by 3 bases, with 13 bases between. Germline values: CDR1 SQVTM, CDR2 ANQGSEA. The CDR3 DNA is TGCAGCGTTGGGATTTCCAGGGGCTACGAGCAGTACTTC. Protein product: CSVGISRGYEQYF.

This chain joins TRBV11-2 and TRBJ2-7; 8 nucleotides align to TRBD1. J gave up 3 bases and V 4 bases, and 2 bases lay outside the gene matches. The CDR3 is 13 amino acids. From germline, CDR1 is SGHAT and CDR2 FQNNGV. Here the CDR3 reads CASSYTGGYEQYF. CDR3 DNA sequence: TGTGCCAGCAGCTACACAGGGGGCTACGAGCAGTACTTC. Using reference TRBV11-2 and TRBJ2-7 for the parts outside the CDR3, the full variable domain is EAGVAQSPRYKIIEKRQSVAFWCNPISGHATLYWYQQILGQGPKLLIQFQNNGVVDDSQLPKDRFSAERLKGVDSTLKIQPAKLEDSAVYLCASSYTGGYEQYFGPGTRLTVT.

The chain uses TRBV2 and TRBJ1-2; TRBD1 is a possible D gene (6 bases). From germline, CDR1 is SNHLY and CDR2 FYNNEI. The CDR3 has 12 residues. V was pared by 5 bases and J by 5 bases, with 9 bases between. CDR3 amino acids: CASSPDSYGYTF. DNA of the CDR3: TGTGCCAGCAGTCCGGACAGTTATGGCTACACCTTC.